One sample yielded the 28 T cell receptor beta chains listed below, sequenced in a study of spatial heterogeneity in lung cancer. The study, taken as a whole, reports: The study found that expanded intratumoral alpha and beta TCR counts tracked tumor mutation counts.

Antigens for these TCRs are unknown. TCRdb reprocessed the 5' RACE reads via MiXCR and lists one record per CDR3 protein. This sample carries some 97,000 distinct CDR3 sequences, 4.4% of them seen once, and the ten largest clones take about 20%. The time point: sample taken at primary tumor resection. The source was lung tumor tissue, collected at surgery. These receptor sequences come from a male donor with early-stage non-small cell lung cancer.

This clonotype was detected many times. The chain joins TRBV11-2 to TRBJ1-1; a weak D match, TRBD1 (6 bases). The CDR3 spans 17 residues. Trimming stripped 6 bases from V and 1 base from J, with 21 bases between. The germline V gene encodes CDR1 SGHAT and CDR2 FQNNGV. In nucleotides, the CDR3 is TGTGCCAGCAGTCGCGTTGACGGTGGGGGGGCGAACACTGAAGCTTTCTTT. Amino acid sequence: CASSRVDGGGANTEAFF.

This clonotype came up many times. This chain links TRBV29-1 with TRBJ2-1; the D gene is possibly TRBD1 (6 bases). From germline, CDR1 is SQVTM and CDR2 ANQGSEA. Between the trimmed V and J ends, which lost 5 bases and 9 bases, there was a span of 17 bases. This CDR3 has 13 residues. The CDR3, as DNA: TGCAGCGTTATTTCAGGGGCTTGGGGTGAGCAGTTCTTC. Translated, it gives CSVISGAWGEQFF.

Many counts were recorded for this clonotype. The chain recombines TRBV6-2 or TRBV6-3 with TRBJ1-1, with unresolved D. From germline, CDR1 is MNHEY and CDR2 SVGEGT. The CDR3 length is 12 residues. V was trimmed by 6 bases and J by 3 bases, leaving 8 bases between them. The CDR3 loop reads CASSLRYTEAFF. The CDR3, as DNA: TGTGCCAGCAGCCTAAGGTACACTGAAGCTTTCTTT.

This clonotype was seen only a few times. This chain uses TRBV29-1 with TRBJ2-7; D might be TRBD2 (6 bases). Germline CDR1 reads SQVTM; CDR2 reads ANQGSEA. Trimming removed 1 base from V and 4 bases from J, with 8 bases in between. CDR3 length: 12 residues. CDR3 nucleotides: TGCAGCGTTGAAGGTGGAGGGTACGAGCAGTACTTC. Translated, it gives CSVEGGGYEQYF.

This clonotype was seen a handful of times. This chain uses TRBV2 with TRBJ2-5; no clear D gene. The V end was cut by 4 bases, the J end by 3 bases, with 9 bases between. The CDR3 is made up of 13 amino acids. Per the germline V gene, CDR1 is SNHLY and CDR2 is FYNNEI. The CDR3 DNA follows: TGTGCCAGCAGTGGCCGGAGTAAAGAGACCCAGTACTTC. Its protein product is CASSGRSKETQYF.

This clonotype was seen many times. The CDR3 sequence: CASSQASGGTGEQFF. The CDR3 DNA is TGTGCCAGCAGCCAGGCTAGCGGGGGGACCGGTGAGCAGTTCTTC. The chain employs TRBV6-6 and TRBJ2-1, with 11 positions matching TRBD2. Germline CDR1 MNHNY, CDR2 SVGAGI (reference sequence). CDR3 size: 15 residues. V lost 6 bases to trimming and J lost 9 bases; unmatched junction nucleotides: 10.

This clonotype has just a few counts. The rearrangement joins TRBV29-1 to TRBJ2-5; 12 bases agree with TRBD2. Losses at the gene ends were 2 bases for V and 5 bases for J; bases not matched to a gene: 3. Germline CDR1 SQVTM, CDR2 ANQGSEA. The CDR3 has 14 residues. CDR3: CSVESLAGGETQYF. CDR3 nucleotide sequence: TGCAGCGTTGAATCACTAGCGGGAGGCGAGACCCAGTACTTC.

This clonotype was counted many times. J is TRBJ2-1 and V is TRBV3-1; no clear D gene. This CDR3 is 13 amino acids long. Trimming shortened V by 0 bases and J by 10 bases, and 10 bases separated the two germline ends. Germline V CDR1 and CDR2: LGHDT, YNNKEL (reference sequence). The CDR3 DNA reads as TGTGCCAGCAGCCAAGATAAAGGGTCGGAGCAGTTCTTC. It yields the protein CASSQDKGSEQFF.

As for this clonotype: A much larger clone is a single base away; this may be a read error. This chain connects TRBV6-1 to TRBJ1-5; 7 bases match TRBD1. CDR3 length: 15 amino acids. The germline V gene encodes CDR1 MNHNS and CDR2 SASEGT. The J segment lost 6 bases and the V segment lost 1 base, leaving 6 bases of the junction unmatched. The CDR3 DNA reads as TGTGCCAGCAGTGAAGGGCGCACAGGGGCTCAGCCCCAGCATTTT. Protein: CASSEGRTGAQPQHF.

Concerning this clonotype: A much larger clone is a single base away; this may be a read error. The chain carries TRBV28 and TRBJ2-7; no clear D. This CDR3 has 14 amino acids. Looked up from germline, CDR1 is MDHEN and CDR2 is SYDVKM. V was pared by 3 bases and J by 0 bases, with 9 bases between. The CDR3 loop reads CASSFCTDSYEQYF. CDR3 coding DNA: TGTGCCAGCAGTTTTTGTACCGACTCCTACGAGCAGTACTTC.

This clonotype came up many times. The chain uses TRBV5-5 and TRBJ1-1, with TRBD1 as a possible D gene (5 bases). The CDR3 has 15 amino acids. Germline assignment: CDR1 SGHKS and CDR2 YYEKEE (reference sequence). With 2 bases removed from V and 0 bases from J, the gap between germline ends came to 11 bases. This chain's CDR3 is CASSFGADMNTEAFF. The CDR3 DNA reads TGTGCCAGCAGCTTTGGGGCGGACATGAACACTGAAGCTTTCTTT.

This clonotype was observed at least ten times. V and J are TRBV7-9 and TRBJ2-3; 7 bases line up with TRBD2. CDR1 and CDR2 from the germline V gene are SEHNR and FQNEAQ (reference sequence). The CDR3 contains 17 residues. Trimming at V came to 3 bases and at J to 0 bases, leaving 9 bases not matched to a gene. CDR3 sequence (DNA): TGTGCCAGCAGCTTCCCCAGGCTAGCGGTTAGCACAGATACGCAGTATTTT. It is translated as CASSFPRLAVSTDTQYF. Variable domain in full (rest from reference TRBV7-9 and TRBJ2-3): DTGVSQNPRHKITKRGQNVTFRCDPISEHNRLYWYRQTLGQGPEFLTYFQNEAQLEKSRLLSDRFSAERPKGSFSTLEIQRTEQGDSAMYLCASSFPRLAVSTDTQYFGPGTRLTVL.

This clonotype has ten or more counts. The rearrangement uses TRBV12-5 and TRBJ2-1; no firm D call. With 6 bases removed from V and 8 bases from J, the gap between germline ends came to 20 bases. CDR3 length: 15 amino acids. Germline CDR1 LGHNT, CDR2 FRNRAP. CDR3 bases: TGTGCTAGTGGACTTAACGGTCCGCGTGGGGATGAGCAGTTCTTC. Protein product: CASGLNGPRGDEQFF.

This clonotype came up many times. This chain joins TRBV19 and TRBJ2-3; D not certain. This CDR3 has 13 residues. V was pared by 1 base and J by 6 bases, with 8 bases between. Germline V gene lookup returns CDR1 LNHDA and CDR2 SQIVND (reference sequence). The CDR3 here is CASSIVDGDTQYF. The CDR3 nucleotides read TGTGCCAGTAGTATAGTCGATGGGGATACGCAGTATTTT.

This clonotype was recorded at least ten times. The chain joins TRBV7-9 to TRBJ2-2; D unresolved. Looked up from germline, CDR1 is SEHNR and CDR2 is FQNEAQ (reference sequence). The CDR3 spans 13 residues. V lost 6 bases to trimming and J lost 0 bases, with 5 bases between them. CDR3 DNA sequence: TGTGCCAGCAGGCAAGCGAACACCGGGGAGCTGTTTTTT. It specifies CASRQANTGELFF. The full variable domain, its missing parts supplied by reference TRBV7-9 and TRBJ2-2, is DTGVSQNPRHKITKRGQNVTFRCDPISEHNRLYWYRQTLGQGPEFLTYFQNEAQLEKSRLLSDRFSAERPKGSFSTLEIQRTEQGDSAMYLCASRQANTGELFFGEGSRLTVL.

The chain couples TRBV3-1 to TRBJ1-1; D unclear. Deletions cut 3 bases from V and 1 base from J, with 12 bases between. This CDR3 spans 15 amino acids. The germline CDR1 and CDR2 sequences are LGHDT and YNNKEL (reference sequence). The CDR3 DNA is TGTGCCAGCAGCCATCTCCCAAAGGGGAACACTGAAGCTTTCTTT. Protein product: CASSHLPKGNTEAFF.

This clonotype was seen more than once but under ten times. The chain employs TRBV28 and TRBJ2-5; TRBD1 agrees at 9 bases. The J segment lost 3 bases and the V segment lost 6 bases, leaving 8 bases of the junction unmatched. The CDR3 spans 15 residues. The germline gives CDR1 MDHEN, CDR2 SYDVKM. This chain's CDR3 is CASSPGTGFEETQYF. CDR3 nucleotide sequence: TGTGCCAGCAGCCCCGGGACAGGGTTCGAAGAGACCCAGTACTTC.

This clonotype occurred many times. The rearrangement links TRBV7-9 to TRBJ1-5; 8 bases map to TRBD1. Per the germline V gene, CDR1 is SEHNR and CDR2 is FQNEAQ (reference sequence). The CDR3 consists of 14 residues. Germline trimming cut 1 base from V and 7 bases from J; bases unmatched to any gene: 3. The CDR3, as DNA: TGTGCCAGCAGCTTAGGGACAGGGTCACAGCCCCAGCATTTT. Protein product: CASSLGTGSQPQHF. Combining the CDR3 with reference TRBV7-9 and TRBJ1-5 gives the whole variable domain DTGVSQNPRHKITKRGQNVTFRCDPISEHNRLYWYRQTLGQGPEFLTYFQNEAQLEKSRLLSDRFSAERPKGSFSTLEIQRTEQGDSAMYLCASSLGTGSQPQHFGDGTRLSIL.

This clonotype has ten or more counts. This chain links TRBV2 with TRBJ1-6; the D gene is possibly TRBD1 (5 bases). V lost 8 bases, J lost 6 bases, and 14 bases lay in between. Germline CDR1 reads SNHLY; CDR2 reads FYNNEI. This CDR3 comprises 14 residues. The chain's CDR3 is CASGPQGGNSPLHF. CDR3 bases: TGTGCCAGCGGGCCGCAGGGCGGTAATTCACCCCTCCACTTT.

V usage is TRBV5-1 and J usage is TRBJ1-1; D gene uncertain. This CDR3 comprises 13 residues. Per germline, CDR1 SGHRS and CDR2 YFSETQ. Trimming took off 10 bases at V and 4 bases at J, with 17 bases between the two ends. The CDR3 loop is CASQEQASTEAFF. The CDR3 DNA follows: TGCGCCTCCCAGGAGCAGGCTAGCACTGAAGCTTTCTTT.

This clonotype was observed at least ten times. The chain combines TRBV12-3 or TRBV12-4 with TRBJ2-1, with TRBD2 matching 8 bases. V lost 4 bases, J lost 5 bases, and 7 bases stayed unmatched. This CDR3 region has 15 residues. The chain's CDR3 is CASSSLAGNNNEQFF. Written as DNA, the CDR3 is TGTGCCAGCAGTTCATTAGCGGGAAATAACAATGAGCAGTTCTTC.

This clonotype was counted many times. This chain uses TRBV4-2 with TRBJ1-1; possibly TRBD1 for D (5 bases). Looked up from germline, CDR1 is LGHNA and CDR2 is YNFKEQ. The CDR3 is 14 residues long. V lost 0 bases and J lost 4, with 9 bases in between. CDR3 amino acids: CASSQEGRATEAFF. The CDR3 nucleotides read TGTGCCAGCAGCCAAGAGGGCAGGGCCACTGAAGCTTTCTTT.

This clonotype showed up many times. V and J are TRBV5-1 and TRBJ2-1, with TRBD1 as a possible D gene (6 bases). This CDR3 has 15 amino acids. Trimming pared 4 bases from V and 0 bases from J, leaving 11 bases between. Germline CDR1 SGHRS, CDR2 YFSETQ. CDR3 residues: CASSQGHSSYNEQFF. As DNA, the CDR3 is TGCGCCAGCAGCCAGGGGCATAGCTCCTACAATGAGCAGTTCTTC. Full variable domain (remainder filled in from reference TRBV5-1 and TRBJ2-1): KAGVTQTPRYLIKTRGQQVTLSCSPISGHRSVSWYQQTPGQGLQFLFEYFSETQRNKGNFPGRFSGRQFSNSRSEMNVSTLELGDSALYLCASSQGHSSYNEQFFGPGTRLTVL.

This clonotype was observed many times. The rearrangement links TRBV20-1 to TRBJ1-2, with D perhaps TRBD1 (6 bases). CDR3 length equals 14 residues. Trimming left V 1 base short and J 8 bases short, with 17 bases between. Looked up from germline, CDR1 is DFQATT and CDR2 is SNEGSKA (reference sequence). CDR3 coding DNA: TGCAGTGCTAGAGTAACAAGGGGGGCCCGGGGCTACACCTTC. Its protein product is CSARVTRGARGYTF.

This clonotype came up many times. This rearrangement joins TRBV6-6 to TRBJ2-2; D unclear. V was pared by 6 bases and J by 6 bases, with 5 bases between. CDR1 MNHNY and CDR2 SVGAGI come from the germline V gene (reference sequence). The CDR3 covers 11 residues. The CDR3 bases are TGTGCCAGCAGCAACTCCGGGGAGCTGTTTTTT. The encoded protein is CASSNSGELFF.

This clonotype has ten or more counts. The gene calls are TRBV11-2 and TRBJ2-1; perhaps TRBD2 as D (5 bases). CDR3 length: 16 amino acids. Germline assignment: CDR1 SGHAT and CDR2 FQNNGV. V lost 4 bases and J 7 bases, leaving 20 bases between the germline ends. The CDR3 DNA sequence: TGTGCCAGCAGCTCCTCCGGGGTAATCCCGGTGAATGAGCAGTTCTTC. Translating it yields CASSSSGVIPVNEQFF.

This clonotype has ten or more counts. The chain is built from TRBV5-6 and TRBJ2-2; D is undetermined. Germline V gene data show CDR1 as SGHDT and CDR2 as YYEEEE. Trimming removed 2 bases at V and 7 bases at J, with 12 bases between. The CDR3 is 14 amino acids. CDR3 nucleotide sequence: TGTGCCAGCAGCTTTTCCCCCAAAGACGGGGAGCTGTTTTTT. It specifies CASSFSPKDGELFF.

The J gene is TRBJ2-1, the V gene TRBV2; D remains unclear. V was shortened by 2 bases and J by 4 bases, with 6 bases between the two germline ends. CDR3 length: 13 amino acids. Germline V lookup: CDR1 SNHLY, CDR2 FYNNEI. This CDR3 reads CASSEIAYNEQFF. CDR3 in DNA: TGTGCCAGCAGTGAAATAGCTTACAATGAGCAGTTCTTC.